The source of this T cell receptor (beta chain) is a study of spatial heterogeneity in lung cancer. This clonotype was seen ten or more times. The time point here: sample taken at primary tumor resection. TCRdb re-analysed the 5' RACE reads in MiXCR, keeping a single row per CDR3 protein. The profile covers under 30,000 distinct CDR3 sequences, with roughly 3% appearing a single time and 29% taken by the ten largest. CDR1 is MDHEN, CDR2 SYDVKM, per germline. The V gene end was trimmed by 7 bases and the J gene end by 4 bases; junction bases not matched to a gene: 9. This CDR3 spans 16 amino acids. Specimen: PBMCs, collected at surgery. This TCR was sampled from a female donor with early-stage non-small cell lung cancer. The chain has TRBV28 and TRBJ2-2; 10 bases are shared with TRBD2. In nucleotides, the CDR3 is TGTGCCAGCACCCAGAGACTAGCGGGCCGCACCGGGGAGCTGTTTTTT. It encodes CASTQRLAGRTGELFF.